This TCR beta chain was obtained from a study of siplizumab effects on memory and regulatory T cells. Study-wide findings and caveats: Alloreactive sequences traceable to unstimulated CD4+ memory cells declined significantly under siplizumab. Treatment with siplizumab left mappable alloreactive CD4+ clones averaging approximately 68% Treg-derived, compared with around 26% in controls.

This table comes from immunoSEQ multiplex PCR, and its TCRdb copy is limited to in-frame clones, with some not included. The sample lists tens of thousands of clones; approximately 87% were seen once. Germline V gives CDR1 SGHAT, CDR2 FQNNGV. Trimming pared 1 base from V and 3 bases from J, leaving 4 bases between. This CDR3 region has 12 residues. This clone was picked up one time. What it binds is not known. Additional DNA sequences in this sample encode the identical CDR3. This clonotype originated in a human donor in good health. The chain combines TRBV11-2 with TRBJ2-7; D call uncertain. The sequenced material came from memory CD4+ T cells sorted from blood. The CDR3 spells CASSLGRYEQYF. In DNA form, the CDR3 reads TGTGCCAGCAGCTTAGGCCGCTACGAGCAGTACTTC.